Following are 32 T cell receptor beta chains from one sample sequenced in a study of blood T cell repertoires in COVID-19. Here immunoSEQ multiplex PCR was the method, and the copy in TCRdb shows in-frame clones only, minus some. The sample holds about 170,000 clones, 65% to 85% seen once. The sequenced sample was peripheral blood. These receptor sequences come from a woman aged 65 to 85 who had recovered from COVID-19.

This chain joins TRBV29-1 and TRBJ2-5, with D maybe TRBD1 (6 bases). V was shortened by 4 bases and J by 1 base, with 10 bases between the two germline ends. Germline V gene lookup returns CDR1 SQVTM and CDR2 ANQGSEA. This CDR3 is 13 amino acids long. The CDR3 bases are TGCAGCGTTGTCAGGGGCTCCCAAGAGACCCAGTACTTC. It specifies CSVVRGSQETQYF.

This CDR3 is CASGLGREGTYEQYF. For the CDR3, the DNA is TGTGCCAGCGGGCTTGGGCGGGAGGGCACCTACGAGCAGTACTTC. This chain connects TRBV2 to TRBJ2-7; 9 nucleotides agree with TRBD2. V lost 8 bases and J lost 2; bases outside the gene matches: 10. Germline values: CDR1 SNHLY, CDR2 FYNNEI. The CDR3 consists of 15 residues.

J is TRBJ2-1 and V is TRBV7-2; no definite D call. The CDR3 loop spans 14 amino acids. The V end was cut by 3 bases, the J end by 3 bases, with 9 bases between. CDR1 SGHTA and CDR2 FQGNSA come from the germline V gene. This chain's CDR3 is CASSLVTGYNEQFF. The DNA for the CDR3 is TGTGCCAGCAGCTTGGTCACGGGCTACAATGAGCAGTTCTTC.

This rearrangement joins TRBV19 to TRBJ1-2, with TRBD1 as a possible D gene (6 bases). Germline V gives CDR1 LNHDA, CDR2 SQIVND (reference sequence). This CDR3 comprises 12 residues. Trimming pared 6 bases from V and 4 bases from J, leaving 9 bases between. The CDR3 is CASRGQSYGYTF. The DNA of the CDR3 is TGTGCCAGTAGGGGACAAAGCTATGGCTACACCTTC.

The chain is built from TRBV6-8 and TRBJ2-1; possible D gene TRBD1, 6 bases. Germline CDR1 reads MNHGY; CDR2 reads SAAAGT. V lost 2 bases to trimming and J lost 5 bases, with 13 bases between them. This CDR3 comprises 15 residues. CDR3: CASSYGGPVDNEQFF. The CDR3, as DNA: TGTGCCAGCAGTTACGGGGGCCCCGTTGACAATGAGCAGTTCTTC.

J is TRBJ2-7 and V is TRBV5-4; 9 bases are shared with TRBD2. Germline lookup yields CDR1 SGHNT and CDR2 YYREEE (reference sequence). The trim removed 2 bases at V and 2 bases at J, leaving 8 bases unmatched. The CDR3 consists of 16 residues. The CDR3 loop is CASSFLAGGPAYEQYF. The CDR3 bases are TGTGCCAGCAGCTTCCTGGCGGGAGGGCCCGCCTACGAGCAGTACTTC.

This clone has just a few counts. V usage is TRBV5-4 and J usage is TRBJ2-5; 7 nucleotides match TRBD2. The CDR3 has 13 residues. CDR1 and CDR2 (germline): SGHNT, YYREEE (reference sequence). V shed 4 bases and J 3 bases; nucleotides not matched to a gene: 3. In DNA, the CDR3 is TGTGCCAGCAGCCCCGGGGGGAAAGAGACCCAGTACTTC. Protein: CASSPGGKETQYF.

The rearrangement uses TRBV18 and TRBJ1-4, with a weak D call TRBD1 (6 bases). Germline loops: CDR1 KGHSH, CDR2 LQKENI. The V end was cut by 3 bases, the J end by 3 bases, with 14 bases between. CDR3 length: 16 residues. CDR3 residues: CASSPGAVTANEKLFF. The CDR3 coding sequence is TGTGCCAGCTCACCGGGGGCGGTGACGGCTAATGAAAAACTGTTTTTT.

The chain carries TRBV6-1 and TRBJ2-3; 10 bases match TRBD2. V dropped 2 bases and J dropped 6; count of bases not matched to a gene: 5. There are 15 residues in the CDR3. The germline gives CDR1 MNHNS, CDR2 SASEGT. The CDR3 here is CASSEQREGVDTQYF. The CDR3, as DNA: TGTGCCAGCAGTGAACAGCGGGAGGGTGTGGATACGCAGTATTTT.

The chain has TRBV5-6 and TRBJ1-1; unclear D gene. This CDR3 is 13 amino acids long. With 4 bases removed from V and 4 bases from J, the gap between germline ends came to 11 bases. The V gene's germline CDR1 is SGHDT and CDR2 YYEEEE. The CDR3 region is CASSTPRTTEAFF. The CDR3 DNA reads TGTGCCAGCAGCACCCCGCGCACCACTGAAGCTTTCTTT.

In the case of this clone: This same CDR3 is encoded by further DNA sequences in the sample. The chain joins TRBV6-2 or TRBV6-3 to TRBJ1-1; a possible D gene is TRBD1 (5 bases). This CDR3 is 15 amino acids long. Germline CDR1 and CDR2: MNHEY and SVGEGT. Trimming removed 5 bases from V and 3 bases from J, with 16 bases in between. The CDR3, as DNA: TGTGCCAGCAGTCTGGCCGGGGGTGCGGACACTGAAGCTTTCTTT. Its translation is CASSLAGGADTEAFF.

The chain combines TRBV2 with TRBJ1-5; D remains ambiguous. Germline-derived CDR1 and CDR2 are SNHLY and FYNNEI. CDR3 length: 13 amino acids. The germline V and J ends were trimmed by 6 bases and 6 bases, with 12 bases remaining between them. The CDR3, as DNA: TGTGCCAGCAGGGGAGGTTCGTCTCAGCCCCAGCATTTT. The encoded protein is CASRGGSSQPQHF.

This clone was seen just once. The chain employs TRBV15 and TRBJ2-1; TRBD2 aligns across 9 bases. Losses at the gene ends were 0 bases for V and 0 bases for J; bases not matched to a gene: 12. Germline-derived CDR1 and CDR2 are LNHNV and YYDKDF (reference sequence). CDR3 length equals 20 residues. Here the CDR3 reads CATSRDLGWGGLASYNEQFF. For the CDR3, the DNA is TGTGCCACCAGCAGAGACCTAGGGTGGGGGGGACTAGCCTCCTACAATGAGCAGTTCTTC.

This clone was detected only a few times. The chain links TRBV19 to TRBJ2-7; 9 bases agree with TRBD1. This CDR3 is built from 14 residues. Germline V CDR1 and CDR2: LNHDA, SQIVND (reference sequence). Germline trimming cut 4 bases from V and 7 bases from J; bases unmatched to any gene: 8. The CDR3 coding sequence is TGTGCCAGTAGTAGCCACAGGGGGCAGTGGGAGCAGTACTTC. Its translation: CASSSHRGQWEQYF.

In DNA, the CDR3 is TGCGCCAGCAGCTGGCGTGAGGGCGGGAATCAGCCCCAGCATTTT. It yields the protein CASSWREGGNQPQHF. This chain joins TRBV4-1 and TRBJ1-5, with D unresolved. V lost 5 bases to trimming and J lost 4 bases, with 15 bases between them. The CDR3 runs 15 residues. Germline loops: CDR1 MGHRA, CDR2 YSYEKL.

CDR3 DNA: TGTGCCAGCAGCTTAAGGACTAGCGGGACCAGCTCCTACAATGAGCAGTTCTTC. It specifies CASSLRTSGTSSYNEQFF. This rearrangement joins TRBV7-8 to TRBJ2-1; the match to TRBD2 covers 12 bases. Trimming cost V 2 bases and J 0 bases; bases outside gene matches: 5. This CDR3 comprises 18 residues. CDR1 and CDR2 from the germline V gene are SGHVS and FQNEAQ.

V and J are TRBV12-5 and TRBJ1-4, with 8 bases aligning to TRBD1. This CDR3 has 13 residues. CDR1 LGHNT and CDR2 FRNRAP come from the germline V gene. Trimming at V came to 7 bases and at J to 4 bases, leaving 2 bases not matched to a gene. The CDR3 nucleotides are TGTGCTAGTGCCGGACAGGGTAATGAAAAACTGTTTTTT. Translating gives CASAGQGNEKLFF.

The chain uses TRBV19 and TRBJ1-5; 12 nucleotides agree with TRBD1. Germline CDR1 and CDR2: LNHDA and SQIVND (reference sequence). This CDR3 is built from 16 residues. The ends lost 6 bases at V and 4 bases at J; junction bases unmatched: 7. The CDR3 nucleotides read TGTGCCAGTAGGGGGGACAGGGGGCGATGGAATCAGCCCCAGCATTTT. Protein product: CASRGDRGRWNQPQHF.

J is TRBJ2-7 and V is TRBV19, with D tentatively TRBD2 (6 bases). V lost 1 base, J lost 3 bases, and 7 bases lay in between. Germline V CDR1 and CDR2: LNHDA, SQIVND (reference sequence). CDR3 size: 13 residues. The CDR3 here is CASSIAGGYEQYF. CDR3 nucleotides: TGTGCCAGTAGTATAGCCGGGGGCTACGAGCAGTACTTC.

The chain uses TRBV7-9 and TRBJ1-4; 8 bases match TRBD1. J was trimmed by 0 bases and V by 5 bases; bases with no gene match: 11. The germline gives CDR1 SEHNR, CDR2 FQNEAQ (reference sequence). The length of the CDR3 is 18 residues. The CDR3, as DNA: TGTGCCAGCAGCCTCGCCCAGACAGGGGCGGCAACTAATGAAAAACTGTTTTTT. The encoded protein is CASSLAQTGAATNEKLFF.

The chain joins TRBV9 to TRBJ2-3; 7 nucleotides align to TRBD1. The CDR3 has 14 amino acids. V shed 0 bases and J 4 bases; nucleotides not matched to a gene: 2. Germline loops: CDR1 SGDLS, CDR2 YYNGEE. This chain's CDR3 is CASSVDRGPDTQYF. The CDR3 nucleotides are TGTGCCAGCAGCGTAGACAGGGGCCCAGATACGCAGTATTTT.

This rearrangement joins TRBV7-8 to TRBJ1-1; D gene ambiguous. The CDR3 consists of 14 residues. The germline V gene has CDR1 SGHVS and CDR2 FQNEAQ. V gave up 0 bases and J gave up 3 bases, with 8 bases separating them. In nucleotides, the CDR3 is TGTGCCAGCAGCTTAGCCCCACTGGACACTGAAGCTTTCTTT. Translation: CASSLAPLDTEAFF.

The CDR3 is CASSFWLAGGYEQYF. As DNA, the CDR3 is TGTGCCAGCAGCTTTTGGCTAGCGGGGGGTTACGAGCAGTACTTC. V usage is TRBV11-2 and J usage is TRBJ2-7, with 11 bases identical to TRBD2. J gave up 4 bases and V 3 bases, and 5 bases lay outside the gene matches. Looked up from germline, CDR1 is SGHAT and CDR2 is FQNNGV. The CDR3 has 15 residues.

This CDR3 is CASSFWGEAQFF. The CDR3 bases are TGTGCCAGCAGTTTTTGGGGGGAGGCGCAGTTCTTC. The rearrangement joins TRBV12-3 or TRBV12-4 to TRBJ2-1; weak D call: TRBD2 (6 bases). V was shortened by 3 bases and J by 12 bases, with 12 bases between the two germline ends. There are 12 residues in the CDR3.

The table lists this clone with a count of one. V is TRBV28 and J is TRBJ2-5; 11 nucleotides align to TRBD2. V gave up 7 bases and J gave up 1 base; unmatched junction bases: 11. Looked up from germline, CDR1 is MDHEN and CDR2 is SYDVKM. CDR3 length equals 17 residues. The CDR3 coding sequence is TGTGCCAGCACCTCCGGGGCTAGCGGGAGGCCCCAAGAGACCCAGTACTTC. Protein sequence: CASTSGASGRPQETQYF.

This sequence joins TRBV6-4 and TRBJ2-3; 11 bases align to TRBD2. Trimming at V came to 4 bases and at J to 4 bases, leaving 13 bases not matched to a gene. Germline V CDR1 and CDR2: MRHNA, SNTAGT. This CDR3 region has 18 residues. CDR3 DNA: TGTGCCAGCAGTGGTTGTGGGACTAGCGGAAGTTTTCCAGATACGCAGTATTTT. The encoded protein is CASSGCGTSGSFPDTQYF.

For the CDR3, the DNA is TGTGCCAGCAGCCAAACTAGCACAGATACGCAGTATTTT. Amino acid sequence: CASSQTSTDTQYF. The gene calls are TRBV5-4 and TRBJ2-3; D is ambiguous. CDR3 size: 13 residues. CDR1 SGHNT and CDR2 YYREEE come from the germline V gene (reference sequence). V was trimmed by 4 bases and J by 0 bases, leaving 6 bases between them.

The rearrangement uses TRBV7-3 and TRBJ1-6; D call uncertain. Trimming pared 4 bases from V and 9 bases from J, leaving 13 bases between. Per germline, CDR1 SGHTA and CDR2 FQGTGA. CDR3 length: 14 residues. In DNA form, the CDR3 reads TGTGCCAGCAGCTCCCAACAGCCCGGTTCACCCCTCCACTTT. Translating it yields CASSSQQPGSPLHF.

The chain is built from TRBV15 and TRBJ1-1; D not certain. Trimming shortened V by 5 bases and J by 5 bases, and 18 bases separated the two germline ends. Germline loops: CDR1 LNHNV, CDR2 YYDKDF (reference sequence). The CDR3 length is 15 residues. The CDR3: CATSATRVLGTEAFF. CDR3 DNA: TGTGCCACCAGCGCGACTAGGGTTTTGGGGACTGAAGCTTTCTTT.

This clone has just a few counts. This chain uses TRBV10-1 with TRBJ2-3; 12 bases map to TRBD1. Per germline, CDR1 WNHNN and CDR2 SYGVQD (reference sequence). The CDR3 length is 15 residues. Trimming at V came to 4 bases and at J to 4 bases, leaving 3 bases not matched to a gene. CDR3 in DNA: TGCGCCAGCAGTGTAGGGACAGGGGGCCCAGATACGCAGTATTTT. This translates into CASSVGTGGPDTQYF.

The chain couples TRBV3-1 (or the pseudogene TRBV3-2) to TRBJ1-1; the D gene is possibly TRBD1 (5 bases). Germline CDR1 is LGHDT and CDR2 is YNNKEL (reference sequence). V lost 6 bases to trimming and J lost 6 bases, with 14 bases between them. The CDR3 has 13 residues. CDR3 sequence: CASRPGGVPEAFF. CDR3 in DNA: TGTGCCAGCAGACCGGGGGGTGTACCTGAAGCTTTCTTT.

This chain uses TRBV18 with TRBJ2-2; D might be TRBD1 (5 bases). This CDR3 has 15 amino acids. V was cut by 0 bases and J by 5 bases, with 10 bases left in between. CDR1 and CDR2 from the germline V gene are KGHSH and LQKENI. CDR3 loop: CASSPPGRVTGELFF. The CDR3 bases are TGTGCCAGCTCACCACCGGGCAGGGTAACCGGGGAGCTGTTTTTT.